The clone carrying this T cell receptor beta chain has a handful of counts. Its cognate antigen is unknown. This sample stems from a study of regulatory T cells in long-lasting Graves disease. The study's findings and limits: Patients with persistent disease showed a bias toward TRBV28, TRBJ1-2 and TRBJ2-5.

The germline V gene encodes CDR1 MNHEY and CDR2 SMNVEV (reference sequence). V gave up 3 bases and J gave up 1 base, with 11 bases separating them. This CDR3 is built from 15 residues. Time point indicated: newly diagnosed GD, antithyroid drugs for less than 3 months. PBMC RNA was the source of the TCR library. Arm-PCR of CDR3 regions with iRepertoire HTBI primers generated TCR beta libraries. TCRdb reprocessed the multiplex PCR reads via MiXCR and lists one record per CDR3 protein. The sample holds roughly 420,000 distinct CDR3 sequences, about a sixth seen once. This sample was also put to use in a study of T cells in Graves' hyperthyroidism and ophthalmopathy. That investigation notes: Carried out on the TCR CDR3, a first-round RT-PCR used the HTBI primer set.

This TCR came from a woman in her thirties with Graves disease. Material: peripheral blood mononuclear cells (PBMCs), obtained at new diagnosis, from a patient treated with antithyroid drugs. The chain joins TRBV27 to TRBJ2-3; no firm D call. The CDR3, as DNA: TGTGCCAGCAGTTTGGTTCCGTCTGGCACAGATACGCAGTATTTT. Its protein is CASSLVPSGTDTQYF.